The rows below give T cell receptor beta chains drawn from one sample of a study of T cell changes during pregnancy in multiple sclerosis. The data were produced by immunoSEQ multiplex PCR, yet TCRdb's version contains in-frame clones alone and is incomplete. Among about 68,000 clones listed, about 90% were seen once. Here the sequenced sample was peripheral blood, taken in the second trimester of pregnancy. The origin of the receptors is a female donor with multiple sclerosis, enrolled in a pregnancy study. CDR3s include the opening cysteine and the closing phenylalanine or tryptophan. Each record gives: V gene, clone size, J gene, D gene, CDR3 DNA, CDR3 protein. D genes are given only for firm matches. Size is stated for part of the rows, as once, few or many counts, or as a class when the clone is expanded.

TRBV30	.	TRBJ1-2	.	TGTGCCTGGAACCGGCAGGGCGCCTATGGCTACACCTTC	CAWNRQGAYGYTF
TRBV10-3	.	TRBJ2-5	.	TGTGCCACCGTGGGCCCCCAGAAGACCCAGTACTTC	CATVGPQKTQYF
TRBV19	.	TRBJ2-1	TRBD2	TGTGCCAGTAGTTCGTCCCGGGGGGGCCTGAGGGAGCAGTTCTTC	CASSSSRGGLREQFF
TRBV6-6	.	TRBJ1-1	.	TGTGCCAGCAGTCCCCGCAAAGGCGGGCTTCTTACTGAAGCTTTCTTT	CASSPRKGGLLTEAFF
TRBV19	.	TRBJ2-3	TRBD1	TGTGCCAGTAGTCGACAGGGTGGGGGAGATACGCAGTATTTT	CASSRQGGGDTQYF
TRBV18	.	TRBJ2-3	.	TGTGCCAGCGGGGCAGTCATCACAGATACGCAGTATTTT	CASGAVITDTQYF
TRBV7-2	.	TRBJ2-3	.	TGTGCCAGCAGACCTATAAGCACAGATACGCAGTATTTT	CASRPISTDTQYF
TRBV6-4	.	TRBJ2-1	.	TGTGCCAGCAGTCCAACGCCAGCGACTGAGCAGTTCTTC	CASSPTPATEQFF
TRBV19	once	TRBJ1-2	.	TGTGCCAGTAGTATAGGTGGCAGAAACTATGGCTACACCTTC	CASSIGGRNYGYTF
TRBV4-1	.	TRBJ1-6	.	TGCGCCAGCAGCCAAGAATGGCAGGGGCGCTCACCCCTCCACTTT	CASSQEWQGRSPLHF
TRBV5-6	.	TRBJ2-6	.	TGTGCCAGCTGTACAGGGTTTAGCTCTGGGGCCAACGTCCTGACTTTC	CASCTGFSSGANVLTF
TRBV18	.	TRBJ1-1	TRBD1	TGTGCCAGCTCACGGGGACAGGGGATGAACACTGAAGCTTTCTTT	CASSRGQGMNTEAFF
TRBV11-2	.	TRBJ2-7	TRBD1	TGTGCCAGCAGCTTAATGACAGGGCAGGAGCAGTACTTC	CASSLMTGQEQYF
TRBV9	once	TRBJ2-5	TRBD2	TGTGCCAGCAGCCGGGCTAGCGGGATACAAGAGACCCAGTACTTC	CASSRASGIQETQYF
TRBV9	.	TRBJ1-2	.	TGTGCCAGCAGCGCCCCGACGGAGAACTATGGCTACACCTTC	CASSAPTENYGYTF
TRBV6-5	.	TRBJ1-2	.	TGTGCCAGCAGTTACACAGGGAGCTATGGCTACACCTTC	CASSYTGSYGYTF